Each of the 18 T cell receptor beta chains below was sequenced from the same sample in a study of shared T cell receptors in the human thymus. Profiled with immunoSEQ multiplex PCR; TCRdb holds only in-frame clones, not every one. The data contain roughly 700,000 clones, around nine tenths of them seen just once; the ten biggest clones take up 0.008% to 0.011%. The same sample was also studied in work on human thymus T cells.

Source material: thymocytes. These receptors originate from a boy younger than two with a congenital heart defect.

This clone was seen once. The chain has TRBV2 and TRBJ1-2; TRBD1 is a possible D gene (5 bases). V gave up 6 bases and J gave up 4 bases, with 27 bases separating them. The CDR3 has 18 residues. Germline CDR1 and CDR2: SNHLY and FYNNEI. CDR3 sequence (DNA): TGTGCCAGCAGCCCCATTCGACAGCCACCTCTTACTCTCTATGGCTACACCTTC. This gives the protein CASSPIRQPPLTLYGYTF.

The J gene is TRBJ1-1, the V gene TRBV11-1; D perhaps matches TRBD1 (6 bases). The CDR3 length is 16 residues. Germline values: CDR1 SGHAT, CDR2 FQDESV (reference sequence). Trimming cost V 8 bases and J 0 bases, with 19 bases left between them. The DNA for the CDR3 is TGTGCCAGCGCTCAACCCCATGACAGGATGAACACTGAAGCTTTCTTT. It encodes CASAQPHDRMNTEAFF.

The rearrangement joins TRBV6-5 to TRBJ2-1; TRBD2 matches 10 bases. The CDR3 length is 15 residues. The germline CDR1 and CDR2 sequences are MNHEY and SVGAGI. V shed 6 bases, J shed 4 bases, and the junction held 6 bases outside the gene matches. This chain's CDR3 is CASSPPAGGYNEQFF. The CDR3 nucleotides read TGTGCCAGCAGCCCCCCAGCGGGAGGGTACAATGAGCAGTTCTTC.

The chain links TRBV15 to TRBJ2-7; TRBD2 is a possible D gene (6 bases). V lost 1 base, J lost 5 bases, and 24 bases lay in between. CDR1 and CDR2 from the germline V gene are LNHNV and YYDKDF (reference sequence). The CDR3 is 18 amino acids. CDR3 sequence reads: CATSRVPRPLWRGHEQYF. In DNA, the CDR3 is TGTGCCACCAGCAGAGTCCCCCGTCCACTTTGGAGGGGCCACGAGCAGTACTTC.

The CDR3 protein is CATSISGTGGFQPQHF. CDR3 DNA: TGTGCCACCAGCATTTCCGGGACAGGGGGATTTCAGCCCCAGCATTTT. J is TRBJ1-5 and V is TRBV15; 11 bases are shared with TRBD1. The germline CDR1 and CDR2 sequences are LNHNV and YYDKDF (reference sequence). The junction had 8 bases not matched to a gene; V was cut back by 4 bases and J by 6 bases. The CDR3 extends over 16 amino acids.

The rearrangement joins TRBV13 to TRBJ2-2; the match to TRBD2 covers 14 bases. This CDR3 spans 15 amino acids. Germline V gives CDR1 PRHDT, CDR2 FYEKMQ (reference sequence). V gave up 4 bases and J gave up 7 bases; unmatched junction bases: 2. The CDR3 region is CASSSTSGRVGELFF. CDR3 nucleotides: TGTGCCAGCAGCTCGACTAGCGGGAGGGTCGGGGAGCTGTTTTTT.

The chain recombines TRBV5-6 with TRBJ1-1; D call uncertain. Trimming cost V 0 bases and J 0 bases, with 6 bases left between them. Looked up from germline, CDR1 is SGHDT and CDR2 is YYEEEE. This CDR3 spans 14 amino acids. For the CDR3, the DNA is TGTGCCAGCAGCTTGGGGCTGGTGAACACTGAAGCTTTCTTT. Amino acids: CASSLGLVNTEAFF.

J is TRBJ2-2 and V is TRBV6-1, with D maybe TRBD1 (5 bases). CDR3 length: 13 residues. The ends were cut back, 4 bases at V and 8 bases at J, with 11 bases in the middle. The germline CDR1 and CDR2 sequences are MNHNS and SASEGT. Here the CDR3 reads CASSGTGPGELFF. CDR3 nucleotide sequence: TGTGCCAGCAGTGGAACAGGACCAGGGGAGCTGTTTTTT.

The V and J genes are TRBV5-6 and TRBJ2-3, with 9 bases lining up with TRBD2. The CDR3 sequence is 16 residues long. V gave up 0 bases and J gave up 7 bases; unmatched junction bases: 9. Germline V gene sequence: CDR1 SGHDT, CDR2 YYEEEE. The CDR3 DNA reads TGTGCCAGCAGCTTGGCCGTAGCGGGAGTTTTAAATACGCAGTATTTT. Translated, it gives CASSLAVAGVLNTQYF.

The chain recombines TRBV30 with TRBJ2-5, with a weak D call TRBD2 (5 bases). The CDR3 is made up of 12 amino acids. Germline values: CDR1 GTSNPN, CDR2 SVGIG (reference sequence). V lost 1 base, J lost 5 bases, and 8 bases lay in between. The CDR3: CAWSDRDETQYF. The CDR3 DNA reads as TGTGCCTGGAGTGACCGGGATGAGACCCAGTACTTC.

V and J are TRBV5-1 and TRBJ2-7; 12 bases fit TRBD1. This CDR3 is built from 21 residues. Germline V lookup: CDR1 SGHRS, CDR2 YFSETQ. V gave up 0 bases and J gave up 3 bases; unmatched junction bases: 19. The CDR3 DNA follows: TGCGCCAGCAGCTTGGCTCGTAGGATGAGCCCGGGACAGGGGGCTTACTACGAGCAGTACTTC. Translation: CASSLARRMSPGQGAYYEQYF.

V gene TRBV21-1 combines with J gene TRBJ2-7; the DNA was not compared with TRBD2, the D call given in the table. TRBV21-1 is a pseudogene locus. The CDR3 is 16 residues long. This chain's CDR3 is CASSKGLAGETYEQYF. CDR3 DNA sequence: TGTGCCAGCAGCAAAGGTCTAGCGGGAGAGACCTACGAGCAGTACTTC.

The gene calls are TRBV6-5 and TRBJ1-3; D might be TRBD1 (6 bases). This CDR3 comprises 13 residues. Germline-derived CDR1 and CDR2 are MNHEY and SVGAGI. The V gene lost 7 bases and the J gene lost 3 bases, with 10 bases spanning the gap. The CDR3 here is CASMQGNGNTIYF. The CDR3 DNA is TGTGCCAGCATGCAGGGGAATGGAAACACCATATATTTT.

CDR3 DNA sequence: TGTGCTAGTGGTTTGAGGGCGGGAGGGGTAGATACGCAGTATTTT. Protein sequence: CASGLRAGGVDTQYF. This chain joins TRBV12-5 and TRBJ2-3, with TRBD2 matching 9 bases. Germline trimming cut 2 bases from V and 5 bases from J; bases unmatched to any gene: 5. This CDR3 spans 15 amino acids. Germline V CDR1 and CDR2: LGHNT, FRNRAP.

The chain carries TRBV10-3 and TRBJ2-2, with TRBD2 matching over 10 bases. This CDR3 has 16 residues. V lost 3 bases and J lost 4; bases outside the gene matches: 5. Germline CDR1 and CDR2: ENHRY and SYGVKD. The CDR3 nucleotides read TGTGCCATCAGTGACCGACTAGCGGGTCCCACCGGGGAGCTGTTTTTT. Its protein product is CAISDRLAGPTGELFF.

The V call is TRBV5-1, the J call TRBJ2-7, with a tentative D call TRBD1 (6 bases). The V end was cut by 7 bases, the J end by 4 bases, with 18 bases between. The CDR3 length is 14 residues. Per the germline V gene, CDR1 is SGHRS and CDR2 is YFSETQ. The CDR3 DNA follows: TGCGCCAGCCGTGCGGCGGACAGTGAATACGAGCAGTACTTC. Translating gives CASRAADSEYEQYF.

The rearrangement uses TRBV7-2 and TRBJ2-3, with 7 bases that match TRBD2. The V segment lost 5 bases and the J segment 1 base; nucleotides outside the gene matches: 9. Germline lookup yields CDR1 SGHTA and CDR2 FQGNSA. CDR3 length equals 16 residues. This CDR3 is CASSPLAGRRTDTQYF. The CDR3 DNA follows: TGTGCCAGCAGCCCGTTAGCGGGCAGACGCACAGATACGCAGTATTTT.

The chain joins TRBV5-5 to TRBJ1-4; 8 nucleotides match TRBD1. The CDR3 has 17 residues. In germline, CDR1 is SGHKS, CDR2 YYEKEE (reference sequence). V was pared by 3 bases and J by 8 bases, with 15 bases of the junction left unmatched. CDR3 region: CASSSARGPGLREKLFF. The CDR3 DNA reads as TGTGCCAGCAGCTCAGCCAGGGGGCCCGGTTTGCGGGAAAAACTGTTTTTT.